One and the same sample provided the 9 T cell receptor beta chains below, sequenced in a study of T cell repertoires in cytomegalovirus infection. No antigens are known for them. TCRdb passed the reads through MiXCR, listing each CDR3 protein once. The repertoire holds about 480,000 distinct CDR3 sequences, with around a third as singletons. The specimen was cultured PBMCs, collected from culture after CMV antigen stimulation. These receptor sequences come from a human donor in good health (CMV status not recorded). Some clones in this sample may be carry-over from other donors' samples.

V and J are TRBV5-4 and TRBJ2-5, with 11 bases that match TRBD2. This CDR3 comprises 14 residues. In germline, CDR1 is SGHNT, CDR2 YYREEE (reference sequence). After removal of 2 bases from V and 5 bases from J, the junction contained 2 bases not matched to a gene. The CDR3 DNA follows: TGTGCCAGCAGCTTTAGCGGGAGGGTTGAGACCCAGTACTTC. It is translated as CASSFSGRVETQYF.

The V gene is TRBV7-2, the J gene TRBJ2-3; D is perhaps TRBD2 (6 bases). V shed 5 bases and J shed 0 bases, with 12 bases lying between them. The CDR3 has 15 residues. The germline CDR1 and CDR2 sequences are SGHTA and FQGNSA. Written as DNA, the CDR3 is TGTGCCAGCAGCAAACCGGGACTCAGCACAGATACGCAGTATTTT. Amino acids: CASSKPGLSTDTQYF. The full variable domain, completed using reference TRBV7-2 and TRBJ2-3, is GAGVSQSPSNKVTEKGKDVELRCDPISGHTALYWYRQSLGQGLEFLIYFQGNSAPDKSGLPSDRFSAERTGGSVSTLTIQRTQQEDSAVYLCASSKPGLSTDTQYFGPGTRLTVL.

The chain is built from TRBV19 and TRBJ1-5; TRBD1 agrees at 8 bases. Germline-derived CDR1 and CDR2 are LNHDA and SQIVND (reference sequence). V was pared by 7 bases and J by 6 bases, with 14 bases of the junction left unmatched. CDR3 length equals 16 residues. The CDR3 loop is CASNDRGQGRFQPQHF. As DNA, the CDR3 is TGTGCCAGTAACGACCGCGGACAGGGAAGGTTTCAGCCCCAGCATTTT. The whole variable domain, filled in from reference TRBV19 and TRBJ1-5, reads DGGITQSPKYLFRKEGQNVTLSCEQNLNHDAMYWYRQDPGQGLRLIYYSQIVNDFQKGDIAEGYSVSREKKESFPLTVTSAQKNPTAFYLCASNDRGQGRFQPQHFGDGTRLSIL.

This clonotype appeared a single time. This chain joins TRBV6-5 and TRBJ2-2, with 10 bases that match TRBD2. The CDR3 loop spans 18 amino acids. CDR1 is MNHEY, CDR2 SVGAGI, per germline. V was clipped by 7 bases and J by 6 bases; unmatched bases: 17. The CDR3 region has the DNA TGTGCCAGCAAGGGGCTAGCGGGAGCGCTTATTCTGTCCGGGGAGCTGTTTTTT. As protein: CASKGLAGALILSGELFF.

For this clonotype: Since a much larger clone is just one base distant, this may be a read error. Written as DNA, the CDR3 is TGTGCCAGCAGCTTGACAGAGAACTATGGCTACACCTTC. Encoded protein: CASSLTENYGYTF. The chain links TRBV7-2 to TRBJ1-2; perhaps TRBD1 as D (5 bases). Trimming pared 3 bases from V and 2 bases from J, leaving 7 bases between. Germline-derived CDR1 and CDR2 are SGHTA and FQGNSA. The CDR3 length is 13 residues.

This clonotype was detected many times. The V call is TRBV11-2, the J call TRBJ2-3; TRBD2 might be the D (6 bases). The CDR3 length is 14 residues. V lost 0 bases and J lost 9, with 13 bases in between. Germline V gene sequence: CDR1 SGHAT, CDR2 FQNNGV. Here the CDR3 reads CASSLEAEGYTQYF. The CDR3 DNA reads as TGTGCCAGCAGCTTAGAAGCGGAGGGATACACGCAGTATTTT.

This chain links TRBV11-1 with TRBJ2-6; TRBD1 might be the D (5 bases). V was trimmed by 3 bases and J by 3 bases, leaving 18 bases between them. CDR3 length equals 18 residues. CDR1 is SGHAT and CDR2 is FQDESV in the germline V gene (reference sequence). This CDR3 reads CASSFRAGLPSGANVLTF. The CDR3 nucleotides read TGTGCCAGCAGCTTTAGGGCAGGGCTTCCTAGTGGGGCCAACGTCCTGACTTTC. Supplemented by reference TRBV11-1 and TRBJ2-6, the full variable domain reads EAEVAQSPRYKITEKSQAVAFWCDPISGHATLYWYRQILGQGPELLVQFQDESVVDDSQLPKDRFSAERLKGVDSTLKIQPAELGDSAMYLCASSFRAGLPSGANVLTFGAGSRLTVL.

This clonotype was found a few times. This chain links TRBV28 with TRBJ1-5; D is ambiguous. This CDR3 has 17 amino acids. Germline loops: CDR1 MDHEN, CDR2 SYDVKM. The V end lost 3 bases, the J end lost 0 bases, and 15 bases lay between the germline ends. This CDR3 is CASSFSQYQYSNQPQHF. DNA of the CDR3: TGTGCCAGCAGTTTTTCCCAGTACCAATATAGCAATCAGCCCCAGCATTTT.

This clonotype was observed a few times. V gene TRBV6-2 or TRBV6-3 combines with J gene TRBJ2-7, with D perhaps TRBD1 (5 bases). The CDR3 covers 16 residues. V lost 6 bases, J lost 0 bases, and 18 bases lay in between. The germline V gene encodes CDR1 MNHEY and CDR2 SVGEGT. CDR3 nucleotide sequence: TGTGCCAGCAGCGGCGCCAGAACGGACATCTCCTACGAGCAGTACGTC. Protein: CASSGARTDISYEQYV.